A selection of T cell receptor beta chains follows, all from one sample in a study of blood T cell repertoires in COVID-19. Here immunoSEQ multiplex PCR was the method, and the copy in TCRdb shows in-frame clones only, minus some. The sample carries over 30,000 clones, 85% to 90% recorded once. The sequenced sample consisted of peripheral blood. Source of these receptors: a man in his 70s with acute or convalescent COVID-19. Both conserved end residues are part of each CDR3. A D gene is named only where the DNA matches it firmly. The size of a clone is reported for some rows only, either as once, few or many, or as a class for expanded clones.

V	J	D	size	DNA	CDR3
TRBV15	TRBJ1-5	TRBD1	NA	TGTGCCACCAGCACCCAGGGGGGTAGCAATCAGCCCCAGCATTTT	CATSTQGGSNQPQHF
TRBV19	TRBJ1-5	TRBD1	NA	TGTGCCAGTAGTTTGGGACAGGGTTATCAGCCCCAGCATTTT	CASSLGQGYQPQHF
TRBV4-2	TRBJ2-7	TRBD2	NA	TGTGCCAGCAGCCAACCTGGACTAGCGCAAGAGCAGTACTTC	CASSQPGLAQEQYF
TRBV12-3/TRBV12-4	TRBJ1-1	TRBD1	NA	TGTGCCAGCAGTCTGGGACAGCTTGCTGAAGCTTTCTTT	CASSLGQLAEAFF
TRBV5-1	TRBJ1-2	NA	NA	TGCGCCAGCAGCTTGCAAGGGGCTGACTATGGCTACACCTTC	CASSLQGADYGYTF
TRBV11-3	TRBJ2-7	TRBD1	NA	TGTGCCAGCAGCTTAGGACAGGGGAGATACGAGCAGTACTTC	CASSLGQGRYEQYF
TRBV24-1	TRBJ1-2	TRBD1	NA	TGTGCCCTAAGGAGGGGGCTTGGATATGGCTACACCTTC	CALRRGLGYGYTF
TRBV30	TRBJ2-7	TRBD2	NA	TGTGCCTGGACACGCGGGGGGACGCATCACGAGCAGTACTTC	CAWTRGGTHHEQYF
TRBV15	TRBJ2-7	NA	few	TGTGCCACCAGCAGGGAGGGTAGCCCCGCCTACGAGCAGTACTTC	CATSREGSPAYEQYF
TRBV4-1	TRBJ2-4	NA	NA	TGCGCCAGCAGCCCTCCGGGGGGCCGGCAAAACATTCAGTACTTC	CASSPPGGRQNIQYF
TRBV5-5	TRBJ2-2	NA	once	TGTGCCAGCAGCTTCTGGGCAGGGGAAACCGGGGAGCTGTTTTTT	CASSFWAGETGELFF
TRBV9	TRBJ1-3	NA	NA	TGTGCCAGCAGCCCGACCTTAATCGGGGACACCATATATTTT	CASSPTLIGDTIYF
TRBV5-1	TRBJ2-2	NA	NA	TGCGCCAGCATGCGGGGACTTAACACCGGGGAGCTGTTTTTT	CASMRGLNTGELFF
TRBV7-2	TRBJ2-7	NA	once	TGTGCCAGCAGCTTAGTCCTAAGCTCCTACGAGCAGTACTTC	CASSLVLSSYEQYF
TRBV30	TRBJ1-5	NA	NA	TGTGCCTGGAGCGGTGGTCCTAATCAGCCCCAGCATTTT	CAWSGGPNQPQHF
TRBV10-2	TRBJ2-2	NA	NA	TGCGCCAGCAGAGACACGTACACCGGGGAGCTGTTTTTT	CASRDTYTGELFF
TRBV30	TRBJ2-3	TRBD2	NA	TGTGCCTGGAGGTCTAGCGGGAGGTACGCAGATACGCAGTATTTT	CAWRSSGRYADTQYF
TRBV7-3	TRBJ2-1	NA	NA	TGTGCCAGCAGCTTAGATGGGACTTCTTCCAATGAGCAGTTCTTC	CASSLDGTSSNEQFF
TRBV5-5	TRBJ2-7	NA	NA	TGTGCCAGCAGCTTTAGAGGCTACGAGCAGTACTTC	CASSFRGYEQYF
TRBV11-2	TRBJ2-7	TRBD1	NA	TGTGCCAGCAGCTTAGAAGGCGTTTTTAGGGACAGCTCCTACGAGCAGTACTTC	CASSLEGVFRDSSYEQYF
TRBV12-3/TRBV12-4	TRBJ1-4	TRBD1	NA	TGTGCCAGCAGCGACAGGGGAGAAGAAAAACTGTTTTTT	CASSDRGEEKLFF
TRBV6-5	TRBJ1-1	NA	NA	TGTGCCAGCAGTTACTCGAGCGTAGTGAACACTGAAGCTTTCTTT	CASSYSSVVNTEAFF
TRBV15	TRBJ1-4	TRBD1	NA	TGTGCCACCAGCAGAGGCGGGACAGTTAATGAAAAACTGTTTTTT	CATSRGGTVNEKLFF
TRBV28	TRBJ1-3	TRBD1	NA	TGTGCCAGCAGGACCGGGACAGGGGGCGCGGGCACCATATATTTT	CASRTGTGGAGTIYF
TRBV7-9	TRBJ2-7	NA	NA	TGTGCCAGCAGCTTAAGTCTACCCCCCTACGAGCAGTACTTC	CASSLSLPPYEQYF
TRBV19	TRBJ2-5	NA	NA	TGTGCCAGTAGTAACCAGGGTCGGGGGGAGACCCAGTACTTC	CASSNQGRGETQYF
TRBV12-3/TRBV12-4	TRBJ2-2	NA	NA	TGTGCCAGCAGTTTGGTAGCCGGGGAGCTGTTTTTT	CASSLVAGELFF
TRBV19	TRBJ1-1	TRBD1	NA	TGTGCCAGTAGTATAGATGTTCGACAGGGGGCGGGTGCTTTCTTT	CASSIDVRQGAGAFF
TRBV19	TRBJ2-2	TRBD2	NA	TGTGCCAGTAGTATACCCCGCGGGAGGAGGCCCGGGGAGCTGTTTTTT	CASSIPRGRRPGELFF
TRBV6-2/TRBV6-3	TRBJ1-6	NA	NA	TGTGCCAGCAGTTACTCGGACGTCGGGAAAGGTTCACCCCTCCACTTT	CASSYSDVGKGSPLHF
TRBV19	TRBJ2-7	NA	NA	TGTGCCAGTAGTATACGAGGGTCGTCCTACGAGCAGTACTTC	CASSIRGSSYEQYF
TRBV4-3	TRBJ2-7	NA	once	TGCGCCAGCAGCCAAGACAGCTACGAGCAGTACTTC	CASSQDSYEQYF
TRBV7-2	TRBJ1-1	TRBD1	NA	TGTGCCAGCAGCTCAGACAGGGGGCTTGAAGCTTTCTTT	CASSSDRGLEAFF
TRBV7-2	TRBJ2-3	NA	NA	TGTGCCAGCAGCCCCCAGGGCCAAAGCACAGATACGCAGTATTTT	CASSPQGQSTDTQYF
TRBV7-8	TRBJ2-7	TRBD2	NA	TGTGCCAGCAGCCAGGGAGGGTTTGGCGAGCAGTACTTC	CASSQGGFGEQYF
TRBV3-1/TRBV3-2	TRBJ1-5	NA	NA	TGTGCCAGCAGCCAAGAGTCGGCAGGGCGAGGGCCCCAGCATTTT	CASSQESAGRGPQHF